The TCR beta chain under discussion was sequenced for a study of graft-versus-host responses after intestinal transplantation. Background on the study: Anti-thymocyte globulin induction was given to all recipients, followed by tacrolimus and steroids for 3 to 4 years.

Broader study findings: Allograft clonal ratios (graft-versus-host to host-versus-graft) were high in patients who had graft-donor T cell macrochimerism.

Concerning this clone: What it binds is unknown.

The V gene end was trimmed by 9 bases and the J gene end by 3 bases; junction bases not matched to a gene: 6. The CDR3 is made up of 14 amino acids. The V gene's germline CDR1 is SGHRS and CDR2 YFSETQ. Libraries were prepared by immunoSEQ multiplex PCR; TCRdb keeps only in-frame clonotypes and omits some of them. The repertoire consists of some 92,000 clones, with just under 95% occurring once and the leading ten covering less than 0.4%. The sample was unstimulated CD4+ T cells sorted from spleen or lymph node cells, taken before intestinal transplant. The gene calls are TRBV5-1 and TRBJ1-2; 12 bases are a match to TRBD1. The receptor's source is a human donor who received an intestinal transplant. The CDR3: CATTGTGGDYGYTF. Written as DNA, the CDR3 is TGCGCCACCACCGGGACAGGGGGCGACTATGGCTACACCTTC. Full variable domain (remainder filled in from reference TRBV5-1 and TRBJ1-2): KAGVTQTPRYLIKTRGQQVTLSCSPISGHRSVSWYQQTPGQGLQFLFEYFSETQRNKGNFPGRFSGRQFSNSRSEMNVSTLELGDSALYLCATTGTGGDYGYTFGSGTRLTVV.